These 10 T cell receptor beta chains were all obtained from the same sample, sequenced in a study of cytomegalovirus exposure and HLA in healthy donors. PCR was performed using 60 Vbeta and 13 Jbeta primers. The assay was immunoSEQ multiplex PCR, and TCRdb's table has in-frame clones only and misses some. Of around 150,000 clones in the sample, around 63% were seen once. Sequenced: PBMCs. Receptor source: a human donor in good health.

The genes are TRBV6-4 and TRBJ2-3; 9 bases map to TRBD2. V lost 6 bases and J lost 7; bases outside the gene matches: 11. The CDR3 has 15 amino acids. Germline lookup yields CDR1 MRHNA and CDR2 SNTAGT. DNA for the CDR3: TGTGCCAGCAGCCCGGCGCGGGAGGGCCGTAATACGCAGTATTTT. This sequence encodes CASSPAREGRNTQYF.

On this clone itself: Other nucleotide sequences in the sample specify the same CDR3. V usage is TRBV5-1 and J usage is TRBJ2-1; 9 bases align to TRBD1. V was pared by 4 bases and J by 6 bases, with 2 bases of the junction left unmatched. The germline V gene has CDR1 SGHRS and CDR2 YFSETQ. This CDR3 spans 13 amino acids. The CDR3 sequence: CASSPDRGNEQFF. In DNA, the CDR3 is TGCGCCAGCAGCCCGGACAGGGGCAATGAGCAGTTCTTC. The full variable domain, its missing parts supplied by reference TRBV5-1 and TRBJ2-1, is KAGVTQTPRYLIKTRGQQVTLSCSPISGHRSVSWYQQTPGQGLQFLFEYFSETQRNKGNFPGRFSGRQFSNSRSEMNVSTLELGDSALYLCASSPDRGNEQFFGPGTRLTVL.

With respect to this clone: An end of the junction does not agree with germline; a read error may underlie this. Other DNA sequences in the sample encode the same CDR3. The chain couples TRBV18 to TRBJ2-7, with 8 bases aligning to TRBD1. The germline gives CDR1 KGHSH, CDR2 LQKENI. The CDR3 runs 14 residues. The CDR3 DNA follows: TGTGCCAGCTCACAACGACAGGGGCCCTACGAACAGTACTTC. Residues: CASSQRQGPYEQYF.

The J gene is TRBJ2-6, the V gene TRBV11-2; the D is unclear. The V gene lost 2 bases and the J gene lost 3 bases, with 8 bases spanning the gap. The CDR3 length is 15 residues. CDR1 and CDR2 from the germline V gene are SGHAT and FQNNGV. For the CDR3, the DNA is TGTGCCAGCAGCTTATCTATTGTTGGGGCCAACGTCCTGACTTTC. This encodes CASSLSIVGANVLTF. Looking up the rest from reference TRBV11-2 and TRBJ2-6 gives the full variable domain: EAGVAQSPRYKIIEKRQSVAFWCNPISGHATLYWYQQILGQGPKLLIQFQNNGVVDDSQLPKDRFSAERLKGVDSTLKIQPAKLEDSAVYLCASSLSIVGANVLTFGAGSRLTVL.

The rearrangement uses TRBV19 and TRBJ1-3, with 7 bases matching TRBD1. CDR1 is LNHDA, CDR2 SQIVND, per germline (reference sequence). After removal of 4 bases from V and 8 bases from J, the junction contained 8 bases not matched to a gene. This CDR3 has 14 amino acids. In DNA, the CDR3 is TGTGCCAGTAGTACCGGGAGGGGGCTGTACACCATATATTTT. Its protein product is CASSTGRGLYTIYF.

V usage is TRBV4-1 and J usage is TRBJ2-1; 10 bases match TRBD2. With V trimmed by 1 base and J by 1 base, 4 bases remained unmatched. The CDR3 loop spans 17 amino acids. Per germline, CDR1 MGHRA and CDR2 YSYEKL. The DNA of the CDR3 is TGCGCCAGCAGCCAAGGGTTAGCGGGAGGATCCTACAATGAGCAGTTCTTC. It translates to CASSQGLAGGSYNEQFF.

In this sample, this clone turned up many times. The chain uses TRBV6-4 and TRBJ2-1, with 10 bases that match TRBD2. In germline, CDR1 is MRHNA, CDR2 SNTAGT. V lost 4 bases, J lost 8 bases, and 5 bases stayed unmatched. The length of the CDR3 is 14 residues. The DNA of the CDR3 is TGTGCCAGCAGTGTCGCTAGCGGGAGCCATGAGCAGTTCTTC. Translated: CASSVASGSHEQFF.

This sequence joins TRBV5-1 and TRBJ1-3; 8 bases align to TRBD1. The CDR3 sequence is 15 residues long. Germline lookup yields CDR1 SGHRS and CDR2 YFSETQ. V lost 1 base, J lost 8 bases, and 8 bases stayed unmatched. This chain's CDR3 is CASSLIGQGKDTIYF. In DNA, the CDR3 is TGCGCCAGCAGCTTGATCGGACAGGGTAAAGACACCATATATTTT.

The V gene is TRBV5-6, the J gene TRBJ2-5, with 11 bases aligning to TRBD1. J lost 5 bases, V lost 3 bases, and 6 bases had no gene match. CDR1 is SGHDT, CDR2 YYEEEE, per germline. The CDR3 sequence is 15 residues long. CDR3 DNA: TGTGCCAGCAGCTCCGGACAGGGGGCGAGGGAGACCCAGTACTTC. Its translation is CASSSGQGARETQYF.

There are a few counts of this clone. The chain joins TRBV9 to TRBJ2-7; 9 bases are a match to TRBD2. The CDR3 is 16 amino acids. Trimming removed 3 bases from V and 5 bases from J; junction bases left unmatched: 12. Germline V gene lookup returns CDR1 SGDLS and CDR2 YYNGEE. CDR3 loop: CASSGTGTGTSNEQYF. The CDR3 DNA follows: TGTGCCAGCAGCGGAACAGGGACCGGGACTAGCAACGAGCAGTACTTC.